The clone carrying this TCR beta chain has at least ten counts. Time point indicated: after trial treatment. Treatment specified: LDRT plus nivolumab, ipilimumab, low-dose cyclophosphamide and aspirin (RACIN trial). Germline V CDR1 and CDR2: SGHDT, YYEEEE. Trimming left V 6 bases short and J 4 bases short, with 17 bases between. There are 15 residues in the CDR3. These data are taken from a study of low-dose radiotherapy and immunotherapy resistance in tumors. Study at large: Across 26 weeks, 13 Gy in total went to Cohort 2, delivered as 1 Gy per fraction every two weeks. Ipilimumab 1 mg/kg every six weeks, together with nivolumab 240 mg every two weeks, was given intravenously to patients. Patients took aspirin (300 mg orally, daily) for four cycles beginning at cycle 1 day 1. Given every two weeks, intravenous cyclophosphamide 200 mg/m2 preceded radiation and immunotherapy by one day.

Alpha- and beta-chain coverage of first-strand cDNA came from TRAV- and TRBV-specific primers. TCR amplification ran approximately 20 PCR cycles using constant-region and V-primer adapter primers. TCRdb reprocessed the reads via MiXCR and lists one record per CDR3 protein. The sample shows approximately 100,000 distinct CDR3 sequences, less than 25% of them seen only once. The chain has TRBV5-6 and TRBJ2-1; D is unclear. Here the sequenced sample was PBMCs, taken after low-dose radiotherapy plus immunotherapy. This TCR derives from a male donor with prostate cancer. This CDR3 is CASTRFTWEYNEQFF. CDR3 DNA sequence: TGTGCCAGCACCCGGTTCACTTGGGAATACAATGAGCAGTTCTTC.